The clone carrying this T cell receptor (beta chain) was recorded many times. Its antigen is currently unknown. This entry is derived from a study of Graves' ophthalmopathy and Graves' hyperthyroidism. Study-wide findings and caveats: A model of 13 signatures distinguished ophthalmopathy from stable hyperthyroidism at less than 90% sensitivity and about 80% specificity.

Ages of hyperthyroidism patients ran from 18 to 65, and their diagnoses were new, under 2 months' duration. Investigators amplified TCR beta CDR3 regions from RNA transcripts. Amplification began with first-round RT-PCR using HTBI primers, then second-round multiplex PCR was performed. A single record per CDR3 protein comes from TCRdb applying MiXCR to the multiplex PCR reads. The sample consists of about 620,000 distinct CDR3 sequences, 22% of them appearing once. This receptor was identified in a woman between 18 and 30 years old with stable Graves' hyperthyroidism. Some clones in this sample may be carry-over from other donors' samples. What was sequenced was peripheral blood.

The CDR3 nucleotides are TGTGCCAGCATTCACAGGGGAGAAGGTTACGAGCAGTACTTC. Protein product: CASIHRGEGYEQYF. This chain uses TRBV2 with TRBJ2-7; 7 nucleotides line up with TRBD1. CDR3 length: 14 amino acids. The germline V gene has CDR1 SNHLY and CDR2 FYNNEI. V shed 7 bases, J shed 4 bases, and the junction held 10 bases outside the gene matches.